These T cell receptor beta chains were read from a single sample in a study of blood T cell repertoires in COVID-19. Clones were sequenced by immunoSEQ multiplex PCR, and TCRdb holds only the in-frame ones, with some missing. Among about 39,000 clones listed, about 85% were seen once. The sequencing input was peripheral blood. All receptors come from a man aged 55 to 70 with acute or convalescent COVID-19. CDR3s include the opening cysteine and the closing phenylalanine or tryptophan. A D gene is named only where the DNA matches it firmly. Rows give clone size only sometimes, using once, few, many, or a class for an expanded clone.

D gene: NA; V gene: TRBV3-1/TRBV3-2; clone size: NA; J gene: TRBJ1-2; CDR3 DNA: TGTGCCAGCAGCCCCCCGGGGGCTAACTATGGCTACACCTTC; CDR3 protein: CASSPPGANYGYTF
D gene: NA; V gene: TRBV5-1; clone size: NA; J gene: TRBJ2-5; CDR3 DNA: TGCGCCAGCCGGGTACAAGAGACCCAGTACTTC; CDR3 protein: CASRVQETQYF
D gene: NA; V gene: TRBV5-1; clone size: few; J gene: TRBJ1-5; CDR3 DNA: TGCGCCAGCAGCCCCTCTGGACTCCCCCAGCCCCAGCATTTT; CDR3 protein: CASSPSGLPQPQHF
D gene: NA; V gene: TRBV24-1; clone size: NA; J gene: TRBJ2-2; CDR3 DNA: TGTGCCACCAGTGTCGTCGTCACCGGGGAGCTGTTTTTT; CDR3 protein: CATSVVVTGELFF
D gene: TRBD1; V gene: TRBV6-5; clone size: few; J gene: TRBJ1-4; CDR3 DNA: TGTGCCAGCGGGGGGGACAGGGTTGGTGAAAAACTGTTTTTT; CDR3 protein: CASGGDRVGEKLFF
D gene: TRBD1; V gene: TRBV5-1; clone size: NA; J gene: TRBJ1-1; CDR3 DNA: TGCGCCAGCAGCGCGACAGGGGGAGGGACTGAAGCTTTCTTT; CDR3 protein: CASSATGGGTEAFF
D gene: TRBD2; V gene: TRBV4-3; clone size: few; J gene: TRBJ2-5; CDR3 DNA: TGCGCCAGCAGCCAAGATCGTAGCGGGACTAGCAAAGAGACCCAGTACTTC; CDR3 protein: CASSQDRSGTSKETQYF
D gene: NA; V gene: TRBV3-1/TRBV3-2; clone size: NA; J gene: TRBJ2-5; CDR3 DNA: TGTGCCAGCAGCCGTCAGGGAACCCAAGAGACCCAGTACTTC; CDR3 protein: CASSRQGTQETQYF
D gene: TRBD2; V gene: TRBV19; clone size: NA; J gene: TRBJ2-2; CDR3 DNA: TGTGCCAGTAGTACCACTAGCGGAAACACCGGGGAGCTGTTTTTT; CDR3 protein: CASSTTSGNTGELFF
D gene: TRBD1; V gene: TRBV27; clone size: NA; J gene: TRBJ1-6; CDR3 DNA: TGTGCCAGCAGTTCTAGGCGAGGGGGCGGATCACCCCTCCACTTT; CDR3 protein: CASSSRRGGGSPLHF
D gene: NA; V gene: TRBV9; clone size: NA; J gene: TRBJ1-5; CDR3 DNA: TGTGCCAGCAGCGTGGCCGACAATCAGCCCCAGCATTTT; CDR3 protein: CASSVADNQPQHF
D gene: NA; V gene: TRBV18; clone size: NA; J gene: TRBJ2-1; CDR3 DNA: TGTGCCAGCTCACCGGGCCTAAATGAGCAGTTCTTC; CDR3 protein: CASSPGLNEQFF
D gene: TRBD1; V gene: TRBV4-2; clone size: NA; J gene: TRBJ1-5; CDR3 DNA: TGTGCCAGCACCATAGGGACAGGCTCCAATCAGCCCCAGCATTTT; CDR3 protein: CASTIGTGSNQPQHF
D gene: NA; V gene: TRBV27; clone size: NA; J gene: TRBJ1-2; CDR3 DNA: TGTGCCAGCAGTTCTACCCACTATGGCTACACCTTC; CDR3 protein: CASSSTHYGYTF
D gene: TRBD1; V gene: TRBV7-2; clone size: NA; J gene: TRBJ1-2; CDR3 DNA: TGTGCCAGCAGCTTACGTCCCAGGACAGGGAGCGGCTATGGCTACACCTTC; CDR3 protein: CASSLRPRTGSGYGYTF
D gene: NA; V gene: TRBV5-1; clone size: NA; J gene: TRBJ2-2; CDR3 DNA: TGCGCCACCCGGCGACAGGAATTCAACACCGGGGAGCTGTTTTTT; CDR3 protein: CATRRQEFNTGELFF
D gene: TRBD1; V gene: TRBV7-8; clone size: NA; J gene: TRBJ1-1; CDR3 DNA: TGTGCCAGCCGGGGACAGGGGAACACTGAAGCTTTCTTT; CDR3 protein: CASRGQGNTEAFF
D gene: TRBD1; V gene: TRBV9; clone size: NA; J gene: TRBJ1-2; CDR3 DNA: TGTGCCAGCAGCGCCGACAGGGGGGGGTATGGCTACACCTTC; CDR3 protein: CASSADRGGYGYTF
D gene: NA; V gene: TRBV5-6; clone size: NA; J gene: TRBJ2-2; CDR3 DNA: TGTGCCAGCAGCCTTCGGGTTATCAGGGGTTCCGGGGAGCTGTTTTTT; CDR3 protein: CASSLRVIRGSGELFF
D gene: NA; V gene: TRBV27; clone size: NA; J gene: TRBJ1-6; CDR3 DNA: TGTGCCAGCAGTTCATGGACAGATAATTCACCCCTCCACTTT; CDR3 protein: CASSSWTDNSPLHF
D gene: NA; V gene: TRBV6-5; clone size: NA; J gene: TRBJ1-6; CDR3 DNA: TGTGCCAGCCGCGGGATCTCCTATAATTCACCCCTCCACTTT; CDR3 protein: CASRGISYNSPLHF
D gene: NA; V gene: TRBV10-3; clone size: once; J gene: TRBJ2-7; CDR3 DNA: TGTGCCATCAGTTATGACAGGACCTACGAGCAGTACTTC; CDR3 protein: CAISYDRTYEQYF
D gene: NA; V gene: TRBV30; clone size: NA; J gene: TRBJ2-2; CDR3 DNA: TGTGCCTGGACTGAGACCGGGGAGCTGTTTTTT; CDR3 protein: CAWTETGELFF
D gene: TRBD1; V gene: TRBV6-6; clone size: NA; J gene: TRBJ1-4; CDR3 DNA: TGTGCCAGCAGTTTCACCCCAGACAGGGTAGATGAAAAACTGTTTTTT; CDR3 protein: CASSFTPDRVDEKLFF
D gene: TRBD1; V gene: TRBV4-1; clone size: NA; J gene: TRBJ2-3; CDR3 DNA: TGCGCCAGCAGCCATAGAACGGGACAGGGGACAGATACGCAGTATTTT; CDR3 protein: CASSHRTGQGTDTQYF
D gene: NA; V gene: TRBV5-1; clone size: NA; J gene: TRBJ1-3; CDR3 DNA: TGCGCCAGCAGCCTGGCGGGGAACTCTGGAAACACCATATATTTT; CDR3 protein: CASSLAGNSGNTIYF
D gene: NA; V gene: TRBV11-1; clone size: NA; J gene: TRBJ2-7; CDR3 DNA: TGTGCCAGCAGCTTAGTAAGTCTAGACGAGCAGTACTTC; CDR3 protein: CASSLVSLDEQYF
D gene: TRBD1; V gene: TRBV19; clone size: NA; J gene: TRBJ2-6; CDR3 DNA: TGTGCCAGTAGTGAGGGCAGGGGGAGCTTTGGGGCCAACGTCCTGACTTTC; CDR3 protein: CASSEGRGSFGANVLTF
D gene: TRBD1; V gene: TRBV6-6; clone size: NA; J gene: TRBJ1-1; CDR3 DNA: TGTGCCAGCACCCGACAGGGCACCTACACTGAAGCTTTCTTT; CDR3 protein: CASTRQGTYTEAFF
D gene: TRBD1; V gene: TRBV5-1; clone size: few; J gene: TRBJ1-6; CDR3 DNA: TGCGCCAGCAGCATTACAGGGGACCTCTATAATTCACCCCTCCACTTT; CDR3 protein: CASSITGDLYNSPLHF
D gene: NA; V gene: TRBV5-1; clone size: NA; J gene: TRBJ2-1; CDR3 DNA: TGCGCCAGCAGCTTGGTATCTGCCAGAAATGAGCAGTTCTTC; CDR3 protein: CASSLVSARNEQFF
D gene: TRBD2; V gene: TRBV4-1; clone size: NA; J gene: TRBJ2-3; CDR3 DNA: TGCGCCAGCAGCTACGGGACTAGGGGTACAGATACGCAGTATTTT; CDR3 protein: CASSYGTRGTDTQYF
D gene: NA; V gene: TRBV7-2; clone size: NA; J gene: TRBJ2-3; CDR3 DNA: TGTGCCAGCAGCCCCACAGCTTGGGGCACAGATACGCAGTATTTT; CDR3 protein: CASSPTAWGTDTQYF
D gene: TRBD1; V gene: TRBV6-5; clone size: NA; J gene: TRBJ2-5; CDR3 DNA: TGTGCCAGCAGAGGGACAGGGGGCGTTGAGACCCAGTACTTC; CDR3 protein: CASRGTGGVETQYF
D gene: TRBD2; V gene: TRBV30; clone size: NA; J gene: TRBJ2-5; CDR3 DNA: TGTGCCTGGGAGGGGACTAACCAAGAGACCCAGTACTTC; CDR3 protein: CAWEGTNQETQYF
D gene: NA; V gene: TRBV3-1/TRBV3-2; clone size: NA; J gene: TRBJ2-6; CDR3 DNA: TGTGCCAGCCTTGGCAGGGGGGCCAACGTCCTGACTTTC; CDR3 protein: CASLGRGANVLTF
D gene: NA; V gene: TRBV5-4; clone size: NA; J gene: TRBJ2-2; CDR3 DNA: TGTGCCAGCAGCGATCGGACAACGAACACCGGGGAGCTGTTTTTT; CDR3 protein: CASSDRTTNTGELFF
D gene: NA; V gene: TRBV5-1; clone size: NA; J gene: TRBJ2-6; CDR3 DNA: TGCGCCAGCAGCTTGGTGGGCAGAAACTCTGGGGCCAACGTCCTGACTTTC; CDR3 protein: CASSLVGRNSGANVLTF
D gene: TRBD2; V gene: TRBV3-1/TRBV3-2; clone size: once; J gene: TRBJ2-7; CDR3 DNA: TGTGCCAGCAGCCAACAAGCGGGAGTGCCCTACGAGCAGTACTTC; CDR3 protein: CASSQQAGVPYEQYF
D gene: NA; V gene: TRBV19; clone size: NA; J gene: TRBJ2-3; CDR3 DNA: TGTGCCAGTAGTAGTAACAGGGCCACAGATACGCAGTATTTT; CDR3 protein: CASSSNRATDTQYF
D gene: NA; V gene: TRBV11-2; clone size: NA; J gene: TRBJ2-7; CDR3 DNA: TGTGCCAGCAGTATTACCGACGGGTTCAACGAGCAGTACTTC; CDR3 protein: CASSITDGFNEQYF
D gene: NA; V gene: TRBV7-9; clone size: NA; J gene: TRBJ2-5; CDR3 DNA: TGTGCCAGCAGCTTAGGAGGGGGGGTAGAGACCCAGTACTTC; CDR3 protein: CASSLGGGVETQYF
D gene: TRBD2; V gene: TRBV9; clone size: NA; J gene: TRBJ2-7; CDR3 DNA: TGTGCCAGCAGCGTGGAAGCGGGGGATTACGAGCAGTACTTC; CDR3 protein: CASSVEAGDYEQYF
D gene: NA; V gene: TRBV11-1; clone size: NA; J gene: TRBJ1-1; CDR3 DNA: TGTGCCAGCAGCTTCCAGGGAATGAACACTGAAGCTTTCTTT; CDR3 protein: CASSFQGMNTEAFF
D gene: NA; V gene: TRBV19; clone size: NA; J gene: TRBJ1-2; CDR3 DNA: TGTGCCAGTACGGACAGAAACTATGGCTACACCTTC; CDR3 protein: CASTDRNYGYTF
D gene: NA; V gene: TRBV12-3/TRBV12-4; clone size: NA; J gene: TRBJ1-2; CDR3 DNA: TGTGCCAGCAGTTTTGGTCCTCCGGGAGGATACACCTTC; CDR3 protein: CASSFGPPGGYTF
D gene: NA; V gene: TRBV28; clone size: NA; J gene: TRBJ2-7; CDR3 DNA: TGTGCCAGCCTCACACTGGGCCAGGGAATGAAAGAGCAGTACTTC; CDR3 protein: CASLTLGQGMKEQYF
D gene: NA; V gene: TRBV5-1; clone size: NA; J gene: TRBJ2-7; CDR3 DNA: TGCGCCAGCAGCAAGGAGGGCTACGAGCAGTACTTC; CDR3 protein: CASSKEGYEQYF
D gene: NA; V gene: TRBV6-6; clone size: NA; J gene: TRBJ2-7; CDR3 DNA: TGTGCCAGCGCAGTAAGGGGTGGGGAGCAGTACTTC; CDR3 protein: CASAVRGGEQYF
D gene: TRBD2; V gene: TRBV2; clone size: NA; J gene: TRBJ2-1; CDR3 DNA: TGTGCCAGCACCCCCCCGGGACTAGCGGACTACAATGAGCAGTTCTTC; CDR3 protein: CASTPPGLADYNEQFF
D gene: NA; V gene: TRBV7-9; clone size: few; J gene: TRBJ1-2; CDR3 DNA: TGTGCCAGCAGCTCCAACCGGGACATATCGGAAGGCTACACCTTC; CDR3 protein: CASSSNRDISEGYTF
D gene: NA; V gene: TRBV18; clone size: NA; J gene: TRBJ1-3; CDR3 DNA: TGTGCCAGCATGACAGCCGTCGCCGGAAACACCATATATTTT; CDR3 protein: CASMTAVAGNTIYF
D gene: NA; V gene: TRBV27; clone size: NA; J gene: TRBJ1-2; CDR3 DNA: TGTGCCAGCAGTCGTTTTGCTGACGCCGGCGGCCTCACGGACTATGGCTACACCTTC; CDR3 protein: CASSRFADAGGLTDYGYTF
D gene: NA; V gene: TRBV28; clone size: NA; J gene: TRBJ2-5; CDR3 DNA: TGTGCCAGCAGTGATGAAGAGTCCCAGTACTTC; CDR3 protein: CASSDEESQYF
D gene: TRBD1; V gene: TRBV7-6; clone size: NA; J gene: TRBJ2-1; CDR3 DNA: TGTGCCAGCAGCTCCACCGGGACAGGGGGCCACATTGGCTCCTACAATGAGCAGTTCTTC; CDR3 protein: CASSSTGTGGHIGSYNEQFF
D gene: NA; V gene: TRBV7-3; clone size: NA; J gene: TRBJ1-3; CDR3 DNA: TGTGCCAGCAGCCCACAGGGATACGGAAACACCATATATTTT; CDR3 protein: CASSPQGYGNTIYF
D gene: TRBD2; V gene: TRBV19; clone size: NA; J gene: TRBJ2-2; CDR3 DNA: TGTGCCAGTAGTCTCTCAGCGGGGGCCGGGGAGCTGTTTTTT; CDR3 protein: CASSLSAGAGELFF
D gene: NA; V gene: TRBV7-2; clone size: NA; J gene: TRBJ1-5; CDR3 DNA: TGTGCCAGCAGCTTAGGAGGTTTGGAAAAGCCCCAGCATTTT; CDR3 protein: CASSLGGLEKPQHF
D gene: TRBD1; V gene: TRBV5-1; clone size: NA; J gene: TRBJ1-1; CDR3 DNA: TGCGCCAGCAGCTCTGGGACAGGCGCGGAAGCTTTCTTT; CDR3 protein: CASSSGTGAEAFF
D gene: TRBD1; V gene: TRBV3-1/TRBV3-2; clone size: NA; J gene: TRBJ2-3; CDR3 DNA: TGTGCCAGCAGCCGGGACAGACCTAGCACAGATACGCAGTATTTT; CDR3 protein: CASSRDRPSTDTQYF